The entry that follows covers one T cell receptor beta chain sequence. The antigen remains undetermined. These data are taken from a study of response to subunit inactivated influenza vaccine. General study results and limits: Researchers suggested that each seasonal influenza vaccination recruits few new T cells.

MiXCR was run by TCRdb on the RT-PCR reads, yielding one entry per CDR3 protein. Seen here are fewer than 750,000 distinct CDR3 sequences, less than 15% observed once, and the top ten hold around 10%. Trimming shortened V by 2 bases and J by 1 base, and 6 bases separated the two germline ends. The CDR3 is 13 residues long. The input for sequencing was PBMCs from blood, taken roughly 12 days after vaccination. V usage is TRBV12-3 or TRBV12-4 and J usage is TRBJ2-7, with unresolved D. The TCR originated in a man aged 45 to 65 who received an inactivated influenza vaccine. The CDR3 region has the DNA TGTGCCAGCAGTTTATGCACGTCCTACGAGCAGTACTTC. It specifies CASSLCTSYEQYF.